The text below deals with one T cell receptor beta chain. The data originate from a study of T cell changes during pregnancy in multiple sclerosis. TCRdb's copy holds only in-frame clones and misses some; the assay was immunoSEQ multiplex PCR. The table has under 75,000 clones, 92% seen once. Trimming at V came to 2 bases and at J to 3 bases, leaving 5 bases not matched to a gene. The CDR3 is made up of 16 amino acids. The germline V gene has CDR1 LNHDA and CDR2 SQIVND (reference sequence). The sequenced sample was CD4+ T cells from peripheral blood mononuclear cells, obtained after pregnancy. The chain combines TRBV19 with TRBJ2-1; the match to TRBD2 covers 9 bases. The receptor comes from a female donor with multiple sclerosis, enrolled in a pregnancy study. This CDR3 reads CASSIRGLAFYNEQFF. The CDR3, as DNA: TGTGCCAGTAGTATAAGGGGACTAGCTTTCTACAATGAGCAGTTCTTC.